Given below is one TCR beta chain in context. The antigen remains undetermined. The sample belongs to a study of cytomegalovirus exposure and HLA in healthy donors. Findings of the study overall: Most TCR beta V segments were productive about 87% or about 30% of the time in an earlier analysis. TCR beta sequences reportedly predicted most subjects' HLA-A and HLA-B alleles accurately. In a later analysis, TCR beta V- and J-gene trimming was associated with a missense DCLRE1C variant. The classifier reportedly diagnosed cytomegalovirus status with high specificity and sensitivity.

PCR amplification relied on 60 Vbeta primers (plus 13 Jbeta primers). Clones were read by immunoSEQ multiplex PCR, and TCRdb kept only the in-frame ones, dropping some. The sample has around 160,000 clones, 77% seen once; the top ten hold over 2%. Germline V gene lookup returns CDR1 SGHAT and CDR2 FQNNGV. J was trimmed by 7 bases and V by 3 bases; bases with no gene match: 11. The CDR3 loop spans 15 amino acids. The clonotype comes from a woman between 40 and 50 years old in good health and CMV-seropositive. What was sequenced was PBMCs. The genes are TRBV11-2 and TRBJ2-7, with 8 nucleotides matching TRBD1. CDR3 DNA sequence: TGTGCCAGCAGCTTCCGGGGGCAGGGGGCCGAGGAGCAGTACTTC. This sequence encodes CASSFRGQGAEEQYF.